Following are 2 T cell receptor beta chains from one sample sequenced in a study of blood T cell repertoires in COVID-19. This table comes from immunoSEQ multiplex PCR, and its TCRdb copy is limited to in-frame clones, with some not included. Among about 120,000 clones listed, nearly 90% were seen once. The material sequenced was peripheral blood. All receptors come from an older woman with COVID-19, enrolled during active disease.

This clone has more than one count but fewer than ten. The rearrangement uses TRBV4-2 and TRBJ2-2, with 8 bases that match TRBD1. From germline, CDR1 is LGHNA and CDR2 YNFKEQ. The CDR3 consists of 17 residues. V trimming: 4 bases; J trimming: 6 bases; junction bases outside the gene matches: 13. CDR3 in amino acids: CASSPRRQGAHPGELFF. The CDR3, as DNA: TGTGCCAGCAGCCCCCGACGCCAGGGGGCGCATCCCGGGGAGCTGTTTTTT.

V gene TRBV4-2 combines with J gene TRBJ1-3, with a weak D call TRBD1 (6 bases). This CDR3 spans 14 amino acids. CDR1 LGHNA and CDR2 YNFKEQ come from the germline V gene. V lost 3 bases, J lost 4 bases, and 10 bases lay in between. CDR3 amino acids: CASSQAGTGNTIYF. CDR3 in DNA: TGTGCCAGCAGCCAGGCCGGGACAGGAAACACCATATATTTT.